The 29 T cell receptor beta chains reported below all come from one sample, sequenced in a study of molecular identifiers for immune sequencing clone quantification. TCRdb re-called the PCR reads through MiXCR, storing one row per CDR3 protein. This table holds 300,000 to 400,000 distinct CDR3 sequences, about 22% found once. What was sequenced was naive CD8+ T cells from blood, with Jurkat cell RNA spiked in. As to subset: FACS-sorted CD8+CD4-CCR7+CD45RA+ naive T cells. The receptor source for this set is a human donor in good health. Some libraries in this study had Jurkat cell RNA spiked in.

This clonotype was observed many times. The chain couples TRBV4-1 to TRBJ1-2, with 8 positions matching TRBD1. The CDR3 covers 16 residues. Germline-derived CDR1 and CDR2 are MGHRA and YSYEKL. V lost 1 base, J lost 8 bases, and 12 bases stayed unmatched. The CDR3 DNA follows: TGCGCCAGCAGCCAAGCGGTTGGACAGGGCGGTTTGGGCTACACCTTC. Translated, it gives CASSQAVGQGGLGYTF.

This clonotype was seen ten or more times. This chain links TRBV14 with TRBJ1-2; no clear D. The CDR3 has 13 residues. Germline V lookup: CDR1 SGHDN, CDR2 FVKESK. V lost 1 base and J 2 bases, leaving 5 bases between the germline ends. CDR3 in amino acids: CASSQVGNYGYTF. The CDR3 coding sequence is TGTGCCAGCAGCCAAGTCGGCAACTATGGCTACACCTTC.

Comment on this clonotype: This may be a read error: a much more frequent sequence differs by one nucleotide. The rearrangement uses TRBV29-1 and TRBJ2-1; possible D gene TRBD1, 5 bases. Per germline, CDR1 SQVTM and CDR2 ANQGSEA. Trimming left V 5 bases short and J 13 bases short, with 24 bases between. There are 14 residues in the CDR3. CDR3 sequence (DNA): TGCAGCGTTCGGCCGGCAGGGCCCGCGTCAGTACAGTTCTTC. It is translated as CSVRPAGPASVQFF.

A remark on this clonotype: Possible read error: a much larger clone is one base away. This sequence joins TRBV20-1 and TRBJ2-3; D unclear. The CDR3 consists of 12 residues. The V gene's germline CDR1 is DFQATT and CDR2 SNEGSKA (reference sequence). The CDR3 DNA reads TGCAGTGCTAGATCAATTACAGATATGCAGTATTTT. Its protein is CSARSITDMQYF.

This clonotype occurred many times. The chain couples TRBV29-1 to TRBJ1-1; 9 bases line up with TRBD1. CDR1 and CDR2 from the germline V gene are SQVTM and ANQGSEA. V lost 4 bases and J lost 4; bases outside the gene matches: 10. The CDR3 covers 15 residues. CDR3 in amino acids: CSVAGTGFGFTEAFF. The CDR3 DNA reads TGCAGCGTTGCCGGGACAGGGTTTGGGTTCACTGAAGCTTTCTTT.

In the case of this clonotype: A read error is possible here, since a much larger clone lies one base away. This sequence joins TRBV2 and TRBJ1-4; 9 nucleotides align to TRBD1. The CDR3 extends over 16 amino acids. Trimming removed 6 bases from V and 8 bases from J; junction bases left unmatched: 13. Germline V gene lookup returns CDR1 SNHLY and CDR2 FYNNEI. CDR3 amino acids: CASRVNTQGAREKLFF. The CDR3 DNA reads TGTGCCAGCAGGGTAAATACACAGGGGGCGCGGGAAAAACTGTTTTTT.

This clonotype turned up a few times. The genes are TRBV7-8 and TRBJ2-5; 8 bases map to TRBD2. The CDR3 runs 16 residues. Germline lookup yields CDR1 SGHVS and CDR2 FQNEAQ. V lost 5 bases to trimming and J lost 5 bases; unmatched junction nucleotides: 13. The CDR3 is CASSDRGGLLRETQYF. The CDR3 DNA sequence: TGTGCCAGCAGCGACCGGGGGGGCCTCCTTCGCGAGACCCAGTACTTC.

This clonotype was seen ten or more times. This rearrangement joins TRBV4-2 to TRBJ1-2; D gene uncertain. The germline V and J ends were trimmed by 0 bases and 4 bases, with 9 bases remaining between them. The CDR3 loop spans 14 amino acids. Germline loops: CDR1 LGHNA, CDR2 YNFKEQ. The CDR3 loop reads CASSQDKGGYGYTF. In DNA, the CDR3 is TGTGCCAGCAGCCAAGATAAGGGCGGCTATGGCTACACCTTC.

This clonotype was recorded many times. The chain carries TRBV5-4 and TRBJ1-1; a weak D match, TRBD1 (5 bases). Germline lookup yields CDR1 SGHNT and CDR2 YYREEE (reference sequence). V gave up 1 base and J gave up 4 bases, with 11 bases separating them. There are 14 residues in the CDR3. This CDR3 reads CASSLQTASTEAFF. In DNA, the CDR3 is TGTGCCAGCAGCTTGCAGACAGCATCCACTGAAGCTTTCTTT.

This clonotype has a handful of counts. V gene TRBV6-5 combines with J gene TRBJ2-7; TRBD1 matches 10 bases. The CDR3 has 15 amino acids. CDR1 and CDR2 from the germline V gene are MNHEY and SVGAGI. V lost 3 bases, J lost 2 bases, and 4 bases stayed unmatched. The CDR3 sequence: CASSYLGTGAYEQYF. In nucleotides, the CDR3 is TGTGCCAGCAGTTATTTGGGGACAGGGGCCTACGAGCAGTACTTC.

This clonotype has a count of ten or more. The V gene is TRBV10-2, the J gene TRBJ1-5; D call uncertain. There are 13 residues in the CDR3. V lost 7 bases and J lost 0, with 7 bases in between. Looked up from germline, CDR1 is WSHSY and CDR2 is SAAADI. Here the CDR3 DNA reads TGCGCCAGCAATCCTGGTAGCAATCAGCCCCAGCATTTT. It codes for CASNPGSNQPQHF.

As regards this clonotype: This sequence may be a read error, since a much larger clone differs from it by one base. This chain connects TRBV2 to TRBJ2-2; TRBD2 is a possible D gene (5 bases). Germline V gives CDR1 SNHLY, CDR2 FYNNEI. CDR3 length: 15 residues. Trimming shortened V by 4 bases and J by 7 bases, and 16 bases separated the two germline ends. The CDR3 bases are TGTGCCAGCAGTGGGACTTGGAGCCTTCACGGGGAGCTGTTTTTT. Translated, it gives CASSGTWSLHGELFF.

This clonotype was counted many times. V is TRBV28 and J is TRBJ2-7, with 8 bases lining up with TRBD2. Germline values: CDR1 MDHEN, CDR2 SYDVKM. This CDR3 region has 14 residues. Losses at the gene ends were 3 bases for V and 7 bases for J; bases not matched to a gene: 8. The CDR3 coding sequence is TGTGCCAGCAGTTTTGGAGCGGGAGTGCGGGAGCAGTACTTC. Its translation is CASSFGAGVREQYF.

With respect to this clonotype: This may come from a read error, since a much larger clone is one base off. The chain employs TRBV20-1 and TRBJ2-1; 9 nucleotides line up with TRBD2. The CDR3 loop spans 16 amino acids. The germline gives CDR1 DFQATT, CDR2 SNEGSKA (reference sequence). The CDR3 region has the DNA TGCAGTGCTAGACCTCCTAGCGGGACCCACTACAATGAGCAGCTCTTC. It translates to CSARPPSGTHYNEQLF.

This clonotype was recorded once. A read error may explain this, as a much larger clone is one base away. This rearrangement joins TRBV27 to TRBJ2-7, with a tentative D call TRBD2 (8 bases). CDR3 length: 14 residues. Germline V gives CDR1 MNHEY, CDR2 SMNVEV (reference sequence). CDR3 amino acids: CASSTGGGSYGQYF. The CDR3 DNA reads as TGTGCCAGCAGTACGGGAGGGGGCTCCTACGGGCAGTACTTC.

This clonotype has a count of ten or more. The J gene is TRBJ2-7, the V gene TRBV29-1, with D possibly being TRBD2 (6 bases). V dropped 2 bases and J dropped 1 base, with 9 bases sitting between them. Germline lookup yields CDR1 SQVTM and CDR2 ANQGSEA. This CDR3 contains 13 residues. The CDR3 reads CSVESSASYEQYF. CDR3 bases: TGCAGCGTTGAATCTAGCGCATCCTACGAGCAGTACTTC.

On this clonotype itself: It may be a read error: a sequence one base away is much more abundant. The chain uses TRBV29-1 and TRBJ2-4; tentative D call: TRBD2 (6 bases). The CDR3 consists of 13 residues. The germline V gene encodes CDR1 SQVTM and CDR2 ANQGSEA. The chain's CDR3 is CSVDAGFKNTQYF. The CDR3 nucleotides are TGCAGCGTTGATGCGGGATTCAAAAACACTCAGTACTTC.

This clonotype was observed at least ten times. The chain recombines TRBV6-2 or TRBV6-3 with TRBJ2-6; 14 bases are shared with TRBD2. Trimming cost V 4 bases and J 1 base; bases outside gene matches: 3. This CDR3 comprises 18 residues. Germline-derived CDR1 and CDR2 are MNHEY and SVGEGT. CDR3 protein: CASSWGLAGASGANVLTF. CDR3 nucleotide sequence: TGTGCCAGCAGTTGGGGACTAGCGGGAGCTTCTGGGGCCAACGTCCTGACTTTC.

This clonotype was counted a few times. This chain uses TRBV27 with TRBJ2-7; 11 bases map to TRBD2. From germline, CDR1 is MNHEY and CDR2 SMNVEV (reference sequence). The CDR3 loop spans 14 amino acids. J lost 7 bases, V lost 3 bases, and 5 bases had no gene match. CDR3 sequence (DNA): TGTGCCAGCAGTTTTTCTAGCGGGGGGCGTGAGCAGTACTTC. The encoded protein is CASSFSSGGREQYF.

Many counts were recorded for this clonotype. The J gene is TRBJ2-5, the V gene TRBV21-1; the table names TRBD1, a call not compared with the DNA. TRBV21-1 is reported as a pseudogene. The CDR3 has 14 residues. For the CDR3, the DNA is TGTGCCAGCAGATCGACAGCGGACCCCGGGGCCCAGTACTTC. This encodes CASRSTADPGAQYF.

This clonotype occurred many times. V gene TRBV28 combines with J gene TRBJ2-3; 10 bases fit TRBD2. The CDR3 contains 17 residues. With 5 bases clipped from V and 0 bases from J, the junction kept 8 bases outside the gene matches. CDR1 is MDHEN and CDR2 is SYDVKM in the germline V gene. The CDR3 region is CASSDGGLAASTDTQYF. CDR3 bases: TGTGCCAGCAGTGACGGCGGACTAGCGGCTAGCACAGATACGCAGTATTTT.

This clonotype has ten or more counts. The CDR3 here is CASSSSGTVPEQYF. CDR3 in DNA: TGTGCCAGCAGTTCATCCGGGACAGTCCCCGAGCAGTACTTC. The gene calls are TRBV2 and TRBJ2-7; 7 bases agree with TRBD1. Germline CDR1 reads SNHLY; CDR2 reads FYNNEI. The CDR3 is made up of 14 amino acids. V was clipped by 5 bases and J by 6 bases; unmatched bases: 10.

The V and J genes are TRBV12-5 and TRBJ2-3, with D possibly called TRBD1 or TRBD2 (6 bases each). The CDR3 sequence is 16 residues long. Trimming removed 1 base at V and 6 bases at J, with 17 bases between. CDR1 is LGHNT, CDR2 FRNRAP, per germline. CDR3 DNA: TGTGCTAGTGGTTTGGGTATCAGGGGAGGAGGTGATACGCAGTATTTT. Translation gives CASGLGIRGGGDTQYF. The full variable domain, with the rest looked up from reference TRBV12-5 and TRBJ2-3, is DARVTQTPRHKVTEMGQEVTMRCQPILGHNTVFWYRQTMMQGLELLAYFRNRAPLDDSGMPKDRFSAEMPDATLATLKIQPSEPRDSAVYFCASGLGIRGGGDTQYFGPGTRLTVL.

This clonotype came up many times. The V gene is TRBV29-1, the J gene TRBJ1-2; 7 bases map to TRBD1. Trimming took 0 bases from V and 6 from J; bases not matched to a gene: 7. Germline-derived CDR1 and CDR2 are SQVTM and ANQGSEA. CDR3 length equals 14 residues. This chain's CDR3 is CSVEDQAGGDGYTF. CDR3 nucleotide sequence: TGCAGCGTTGAAGATCAAGCAGGGGGGGATGGCTACACCTTC.

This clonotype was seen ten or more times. CDR3 DNA sequence: TGTGCCAGCGTGGACGATATGGGCCTAGGCTACACCTTC. Encoded protein: CASVDDMGLGYTF. The chain recombines TRBV2 with TRBJ1-2; no clear D. Germline assignment: CDR1 SNHLY and CDR2 FYNNEI. The CDR3 has 13 residues. V lost 8 bases and J 8 bases, leaving 18 bases between the germline ends. The entire variable domain, with the rest obtained from reference TRBV2 and TRBJ1-2, is as follows: EPEVTQTPSHQVTQMGQEVILRCVPISNHLYFYWYRQILGQKVEFLVSFYNNEISEKSEIFDDQFSVERPDGSNFTLKIRSTKLEDSAMYFCASVDDMGLGYTFGSGTRLTVV.

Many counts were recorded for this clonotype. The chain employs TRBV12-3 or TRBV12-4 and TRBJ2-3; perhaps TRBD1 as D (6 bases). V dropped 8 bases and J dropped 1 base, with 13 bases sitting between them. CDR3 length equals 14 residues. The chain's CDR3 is CASRVGGGTDTQYF. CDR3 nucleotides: TGTGCCAGCCGGGTAGGGGGAGGCACAGATACGCAGTATTTT.

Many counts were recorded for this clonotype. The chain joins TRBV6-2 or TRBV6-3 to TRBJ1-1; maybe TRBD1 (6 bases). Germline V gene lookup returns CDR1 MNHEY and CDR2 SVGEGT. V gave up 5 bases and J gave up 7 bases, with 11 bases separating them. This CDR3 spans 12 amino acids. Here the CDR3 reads CASSRTEIEAFF. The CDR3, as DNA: TGTGCCAGCAGTAGGACAGAAATTGAAGCTTTCTTT.

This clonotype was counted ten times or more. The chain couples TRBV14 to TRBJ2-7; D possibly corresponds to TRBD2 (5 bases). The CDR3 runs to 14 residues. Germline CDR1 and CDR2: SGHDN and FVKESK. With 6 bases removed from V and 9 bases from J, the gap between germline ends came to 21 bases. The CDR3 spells CASRRASDSGRQYF. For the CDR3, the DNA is TGTGCCAGCAGGCGGGCCTCGGATTCGGGTCGGCAGTACTTC.

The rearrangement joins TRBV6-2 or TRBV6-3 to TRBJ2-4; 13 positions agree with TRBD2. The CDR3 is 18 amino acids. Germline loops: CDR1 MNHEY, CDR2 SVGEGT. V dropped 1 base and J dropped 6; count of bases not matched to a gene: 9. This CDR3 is CASSYFQTWTSGGNIQYF. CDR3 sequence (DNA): TGTGCCAGCAGTTACTTCCAAACTTGGACTAGCGGGGGAAACATTCAGTACTTC.